The 20 T cell receptor beta chains below were found in one sample sequenced in a study of long-term antiretroviral therapy in people with HIV. Running of the v3.0 immunoSEQ assay took place at survey level. Only in-frame clones appear in the TCRdb table, and some are missing; sequencing was by immunoSEQ multiplex PCR. This sample has about 30,000 clones, with under 85% found just once. The sequences come from unsorted PBMCs, collected 3 years after starting antiretroviral therapy. These TCRs come from a man aged 40-55 years with HIV.

The CDR3 DNA reads TGTGCCAGCAGTCGGGGGTATGGGAACAATCAGCCCCAGCATTTT. This gives the protein CASSRGYGNNQPQHF. The chain is built from TRBV27 and TRBJ1-5; weak D call: TRBD1 (5 bases). The V and J ends lost 5 bases and 3 bases respectively, with 14 bases between them. The CDR3 is 15 residues long. Germline V gene data show CDR1 as MNHEY and CDR2 as SMNVEV (reference sequence).

This clone was seen once. The gene calls are TRBV21-1 and TRBJ2-1; the DNA was not used to check the table's D call, TRBD1. TRBV21-1 is annotated as a pseudogene. The CDR3 is 17 amino acids. CDR3 protein: CASSTPQGQVKYNEQFF. The CDR3 coding sequence is TGTGCCAGCAGCACCCCCCAGGGACAGGTGAAGTACAATGAGCAGTTCTTC.

The chain recombines TRBV6-1 with TRBJ2-3, with no clear D. The V end was cut by 6 bases, the J end by 0 bases, with 10 bases between. Looked up from germline, CDR1 is MNHNS and CDR2 is SASEGT. CDR3 length equals 14 residues. The CDR3 reads CASSSDPSTDTQYF. The CDR3, as DNA: TGTGCCAGCAGCTCGGACCCTAGCACAGATACGCAGTATTTT.

The V call is TRBV7-9, the J call TRBJ2-5; perhaps D is TRBD1 or TRBD2 (5 bases each). The CDR3 has 15 amino acids. V lost 1 base, J lost 5 bases, and 14 bases lay in between. The germline CDR1 and CDR2 sequences are SEHNR and FQNEAQ (reference sequence). CDR3 DNA sequence: TGTGCCAGCAGCTTAGATAGGGACCCTGAGGAGACCCAGTACTTC. Protein product: CASSLDRDPEETQYF.

The rearrangement links TRBV20-1 to TRBJ1-2; D is ambiguous. V was trimmed by 2 bases and J by 8 bases, leaving 9 bases between them. CDR3 size: 11 residues. CDR1 DFQATT and CDR2 SNEGSKA come from the germline V gene (reference sequence). The CDR3 sequence: CSARLQRGYTF. The CDR3, as DNA: TGCAGTGCTAGACTACAGAGAGGCTACACCTTC.

The CDR3 region is CASSELGPQTSYEQYF. For the CDR3, the DNA is TGTGCCAGCAGTGAACTAGGACCCCAGACGTCCTACGAGCAGTACTTC. The V gene is TRBV2, the J gene TRBJ2-7; no definite D call. Between the trimmed V and J ends, which lost 2 bases and 1 base, there was a span of 15 bases. CDR3 length equals 16 residues. Germline CDR1 SNHLY, CDR2 FYNNEI.

The CDR3 spells CASSDLLSYEQYF. The CDR3 DNA follows: TGCGCCAGCAGTGACCTACTCTCCTACGAGCAGTACTTC. J is TRBJ2-7 and V is TRBV10-1; D ambiguous. The V gene's germline CDR1 is WNHNN and CDR2 SYGVQD (reference sequence). Trimming shortened V by 3 bases and J by 0 bases, and 6 bases separated the two germline ends. This CDR3 has 13 amino acids.

The DNA for the CDR3 is TGTGCCAGCAGCTCTAGCGGGGCTGCCTACGAGCAGTACTTC. Encoded protein: CASSSSGAAYEQYF. The chain links TRBV6-1 to TRBJ2-7, with TRBD2 identical over 9 bases. This CDR3 has 14 amino acids. V shed 6 bases, J shed 2 bases, and the junction held 5 bases outside the gene matches. Germline values: CDR1 MNHNS, CDR2 SASEGT.

In this sample, this clone turned up a few times. The gene calls are TRBV19 and TRBJ2-4; TRBD2 matches 13 bases. CDR1 is LNHDA and CDR2 is SQIVND in the germline V gene (reference sequence). Trimming at V came to 4 bases and at J to 0 bases, leaving 9 bases not matched to a gene. CDR3 length: 19 amino acids. For the CDR3, the DNA is TGTGCCAGTAGTACCCGACTAGCGGGGGGTCTACTAGCCAAAAACATTCAGTACTTC. It is translated as CASSTRLAGGLLAKNIQYF.

This clone was seen only a few times. V is TRBV5-1 and J is TRBJ2-3, with TRBD1 matching 10 bases. The germline CDR1 and CDR2 sequences are SGHRS and YFSETQ. The trim removed 6 bases at V and 4 bases at J, leaving 5 bases unmatched. The CDR3 contains 14 residues. The CDR3 region is CASIETGGADTQYF. In DNA form, the CDR3 reads TGCGCCAGCATCGAGACAGGGGGCGCAGATACGCAGTATTTT.

This rearrangement joins TRBV6-5 to TRBJ1-1; D not certain. Trimming took off 2 bases at V and 2 bases at J, with 6 bases between the two ends. The germline V gene has CDR1 MNHEY and CDR2 SVGAGI. The CDR3 is 13 amino acids. The CDR3 nucleotides read TGTGCCAGCAGTTACGCAGGCAACACTGAAGCTTTCTTT. Translated, it gives CASSYAGNTEAFF.

This clone occurred a few times. The V and J genes are TRBV2 and TRBJ2-3; D might be TRBD2 (6 bases). The V end was cut by 6 bases, the J end by 4 bases, with 8 bases between. The CDR3 loop spans 12 amino acids. The germline V gene encodes CDR1 SNHLY and CDR2 FYNNEI. Here the CDR3 DNA reads TGTGCCAGCAGCCGACTAGCAGATACGCAGTATTTT. Translation gives CASSRLADTQYF.

The V and J genes are TRBV5-4 and TRBJ1-2; the match to TRBD1 covers 9 bases. The length of the CDR3 is 13 residues. With 2 bases clipped from V and 7 bases from J, the junction kept 3 bases outside the gene matches. CDR1 and CDR2 from the germline V gene are SGHNT and YYREEE (reference sequence). The CDR3, as DNA: TGTGCCAGCAGCTTACAGGGGGCGACTGGCTACACCTTC. Translated, it gives CASSLQGATGYTF.

The chain has TRBV9 and TRBJ1-2; 8 positions agree with TRBD1. The CDR3 sequence is 15 residues long. Germline V gene sequence: CDR1 SGDLS, CDR2 YYNGEE. With V trimmed by 2 bases and J by 5 bases, 8 bases remained unmatched. The CDR3 sequence: CASSVNGQGHYGYTF. In DNA form, the CDR3 reads TGTGCCAGCAGCGTCAACGGACAGGGCCATTATGGCTACACCTTC.

The CDR3 DNA follows: TGTGCCAGCAGCTTGGCGCTGGTAAACCAAGAGACCCAGTACTTC. Amino acids: CASSLALVNQETQYF. The chain employs TRBV5-8 and TRBJ2-5; D is undetermined. The V end was cut by 0 bases, the J end by 0 bases, with 9 bases between. The CDR3 loop spans 15 amino acids. CDR1 is SGHTS, CDR2 YDEGEE, per germline.

The chain uses TRBV6-5 and TRBJ1-2, with 12 bases that match TRBD1. The germline V gene encodes CDR1 MNHEY and CDR2 SVGAGI. V was clipped by 4 bases and J by 7 bases; unmatched bases: 10. The CDR3 has 16 residues. The CDR3 is CASSSPGTGGVGGYTF. CDR3 sequence (DNA): TGTGCCAGCAGTTCTCCCGGGACAGGGGGCGTTGGTGGCTACACCTTC.

The V and J genes are TRBV7-3 and TRBJ2-2, with 9 bases fitting TRBD2. Germline CDR1 reads SGHTA; CDR2 reads FQGTGA. The CDR3 is 17 amino acids. The V and J ends lost 1 base and 1 base, in that order; junction bases with no gene match: 4. This CDR3 is CASSLRGLAWNTGELFF. CDR3 coding DNA: TGTGCCAGCAGCTTAAGGGGACTAGCCTGGAACACCGGGGAGCTGTTTTTT.

The chain carries TRBV7-8 and TRBJ2-7; TRBD2 matches 7 bases. The CDR3 has 15 amino acids. After removal of 5 bases from V and 0 bases from J, the junction contained 7 bases not matched to a gene. The germline gives CDR1 SGHVS, CDR2 FQNEAQ. The CDR3 DNA sequence: TGTGCCAGCAGCCTTGTCGGGGGGAACTCCTACGAGCAGTACTTC. Translating gives CASSLVGGNSYEQYF.

This sequence joins TRBV6-1 and TRBJ1-2; tentatively, D is TRBD1 (6 bases). Trimming took off 2 bases at V and 2 bases at J, with 12 bases between the two ends. CDR3 size: 15 residues. The V gene's germline CDR1 is MNHNS and CDR2 SASEGT. CDR3 sequence: CASSETGSINYGYTF. Here the CDR3 DNA reads TGTGCCAGCAGTGAAACAGGGTCCATAAACTATGGCTACACCTTC.

This clone has only one observation. The chain uses TRBV2 and TRBJ2-2, with TRBD2 matching 7 bases. The CDR3 consists of 15 residues. V trimming: 7 bases; J trimming: 0 bases; junction bases outside the gene matches: 5. Per germline, CDR1 SNHLY and CDR2 FYNNEI. CDR3 DNA: TGTGCCAGCACTGGGGCGGGAGCGAACACCGGGGAGCTGTTTTTT. It is translated as CASTGAGANTGELFF.